In this sample, the clone carrying this TCR beta chain turned up a few times. The target antigen is unknown. The sample comes from a study of response to subunit inactivated influenza vaccine. Overall study findings and caveats: The authors suggested that few new T cells are recruited per seasonal influenza vaccination.

CDR1 is MNHEY and CDR2 is SVGAGI in the germline V gene. This CDR3 region has 16 residues. V lost 3 bases and J lost 7; bases outside the gene matches: 9. TCRdb reanalysed the RT-PCR reads using MiXCR and keeps one entry per CDR3 protein. Here the sample spans about 190,000 distinct CDR3 sequences, around 15% being singletons. This sequence was found in a man aged 50-60 years who received an inactivated influenza vaccine. The chain is built from TRBV6-5 and TRBJ2-1, with TRBD1 identical over 10 bases. Source: CD8+ T cells sorted from PBMCs, taken around 5 days after vaccination. CDR3 in DNA: TGTGCCAGCAGTTATTTCGGGACAGGGGTGGGGAATGAGCAGTTCTTC. Protein product: CASSYFGTGVGNEQFF.